The 22 T cell receptor beta chains below come from one sample, sequenced in a study of blood T cell repertoires in COVID-19. Using immunoSEQ multiplex PCR, the repertoire was profiled, and TCRdb retains in-frame clones only, with some absent. The sample has some 240,000 clones, 85% seen once. Sequencing was carried out using peripheral blood. Source of these receptors: a woman in her 70s with COVID-19, enrolled during active disease.

This chain uses TRBV7-3 with TRBJ2-7, with D perhaps matching TRBD2 (5 bases). CDR3 length: 15 amino acids. Trimming removed 2 bases from V and 3 bases from J, with 14 bases in between. Looked up from germline, CDR1 is SGHTA and CDR2 is FQGTGA. The CDR3 DNA is TGTGCCAGCAGCTTAGATCCGGGGTTGGGCTACGAGCAGTACTTC. This codes for CASSLDPGLGYEQYF.

The gene calls are TRBV11-3 and TRBJ2-5; possible D gene TRBD1, 5 bases. The CDR3 runs 14 residues. Trimming took off 1 base at V and 4 bases at J, with 10 bases between the two ends. Germline CDR1 is SGHNT and CDR2 is YENEEA. This chain's CDR3 is CASSLVAGLETQYF. The CDR3 nucleotides read TGTGCCAGCAGCTTAGTGGCAGGGTTAGAGACCCAGTACTTC.

The genes are TRBV2 and TRBJ1-1; D is possibly TRBD1 (5 bases). Trimming shortened V by 6 bases and J by 0 bases, and 11 bases separated the two germline ends. The CDR3 is 14 residues long. Germline assignment: CDR1 SNHLY and CDR2 FYNNEI. CDR3 sequence: CASRLRQLNTEAFF. The CDR3 bases are TGTGCCAGCAGGCTTAGACAGCTGAACACTGAAGCTTTCTTT.

The J gene is TRBJ2-5, the V gene TRBV18, with D uncertain. The ends were cut back, 2 bases at V and 2 bases at J, with 9 bases in the middle. The CDR3 extends over 14 amino acids. Germline-derived CDR1 and CDR2 are KGHSH and LQKENI. CDR3 in DNA: TGTGCCAGCTCACCAGGGCTGGCTCAAGAGACCCAGTACTTC. Its protein is CASSPGLAQETQYF. Supplemented by reference TRBV18 and TRBJ2-5, the full variable domain reads NAGVMQNPRHLVRRRGQEARLRCSPMKGHSHVYWYRQLPEEGLKFMVYLQKENIIDESGMPKERFSAEFPKEGPSILRIQQVVRGDSAAYFCASSPGLAQETQYFGPGTRLLVL.

The chain combines TRBV24-1 with TRBJ2-3; D is uncertain. Germline V gene sequence: CDR1 KGHDR, CDR2 SFDVKD. This CDR3 has 13 amino acids. V lost 6 bases, J lost 0 bases, and 6 bases lay in between. CDR3 sequence (DNA): TGTGCCACCAGTACACCTAGCACAGATACGCAGTATTTT. Protein: CATSTPSTDTQYF.

The V and J genes are TRBV5-1 and TRBJ2-7, with D perhaps matching TRBD2 (6 bases). V was cut by 0 bases and J by 3 bases, with 13 bases left in between. The CDR3 consists of 15 residues. Germline lookup yields CDR1 SGHRS and CDR2 YFSETQ. The CDR3 loop reads CASSLASDGYYEQYF. For the CDR3, the DNA is TGCGCCAGCAGCTTGGCTAGCGACGGCTACTACGAGCAGTACTTC. Using reference TRBV5-1 and TRBJ2-7 for the parts outside the CDR3, the full variable domain is KAGVTQTPRYLIKTRGQQVTLSCSPISGHRSVSWYQQTPGQGLQFLFEYFSETQRNKGNFPGRFSGRQFSNSRSEMNVSTLELGDSALYLCASSLASDGYYEQYFGPGTRLTVT.

This rearrangement joins TRBV19 to TRBJ2-1, with TRBD2 matching 9 bases. Germline CDR1 reads LNHDA; CDR2 reads SQIVND (reference sequence). J gave up 1 base and V 0 bases, and 7 bases lay outside the gene matches. The CDR3 is 18 residues long. CDR3 DNA sequence: TGTGCCAGTAGTATAGATGGAACTAGCGGGCATTCCTACAATGAGCAGTTCTTC. Translation: CASSIDGTSGHSYNEQFF.

This clone was observed at least ten times. The chain recombines TRBV5-6 with TRBJ2-1, with TRBD1 identical over 8 bases. This CDR3 is 14 amino acids long. CDR1 SGHDT and CDR2 YYEEEE come from the germline V gene. Trimming removed 0 bases from V and 8 bases from J; junction bases left unmatched: 4. The CDR3 protein is CASSLVRGRDEQFF. DNA of the CDR3: TGTGCCAGCAGCTTGGTCAGGGGGCGAGATGAGCAGTTCTTC.

This chain joins TRBV2 and TRBJ2-5, with TRBD1 matching over 10 bases. CDR1 and CDR2 (germline): SNHLY, FYNNEI. J gave up 5 bases and V 10 bases, and 10 bases lay outside the gene matches. The CDR3 has 14 residues. The CDR3 DNA reads as TGTGCCACGAACCGGGACAGGGGAAAGGAGACCCAGTACTTC. Protein sequence: CATNRDRGKETQYF.

The chain carries TRBV7-2 and TRBJ2-2; 9 positions match TRBD1. The trim removed 2 bases at V and 4 bases at J, leaving 8 bases unmatched. In germline, CDR1 is SGHTA, CDR2 FQGNSA. The CDR3 covers 17 residues. Written as DNA, the CDR3 is TGTGCCAGCAGCTTAACCCGGGACAGGGTGGCCACCGGGGAGCTGTTTTTT. As protein: CASSLTRDRVATGELFF.

The chain combines TRBV7-8 with TRBJ2-2, with 11 bases matching TRBD2. CDR3 length equals 20 residues. Germline V CDR1 and CDR2: SGHVS, FQNEAQ. The trim removed 3 bases at V and 1 base at J, leaving 13 bases unmatched. This chain's CDR3 is CASSFDPATSGGWNTGELFF. Written as DNA, the CDR3 is TGTGCCAGCAGCTTCGACCCAGCCACTAGCGGGGGCTGGAACACCGGGGAGCTGTTTTTT.

V is TRBV10-3 and J is TRBJ2-3; the D is unclear. Germline-derived CDR1 and CDR2 are ENHRY and SYGVKD. Trimming took off 4 bases at V and 6 bases at J, with 8 bases between the two ends. This CDR3 is built from 12 residues. The DNA of the CDR3 is TGTGCCATCAGTGTCGTGTTTGATACGCAGTATTTT. Its protein is CAISVVFDTQYF.

Here the CDR3 DNA reads TGTGCCAGCAGCCCCTATTTTGGGACAAGCGACTCCTACGAGCAGTACTTC. Protein product: CASSPYFGTSDSYEQYF. The J gene is TRBJ2-7, the V gene TRBV4-2, with a tentative D call TRBD1 (6 bases). The length of the CDR3 is 17 residues. V shed 4 bases and J shed 0 bases, with 19 bases lying between them. CDR1 is LGHNA and CDR2 is YNFKEQ in the germline V gene.

This clone was found once. This chain uses TRBV19 with TRBJ2-1, with 8 nucleotides matching TRBD2. CDR1 is LNHDA, CDR2 SQIVND, per germline (reference sequence). The CDR3 consists of 13 residues. V lost 6 bases and J lost 5; bases outside the gene matches: 3. The CDR3 DNA follows: TGTGCCAGTAGAACTAGCGGCAACAATGAGCAGTTCTTC. This sequence encodes CASRTSGNNEQFF.

The chain recombines TRBV5-8 with TRBJ1-4; no clear D gene. V was trimmed by 7 bases and J by 5 bases, leaving 15 bases between them. The V gene's germline CDR1 is SGHTS and CDR2 YDEGEE. This CDR3 region has 14 residues. CDR3 coding DNA: TGTGCCAGCCTCGGAGTGCTCGAAAATGAAAAACTGTTTTTT. Translated: CASLGVLENEKLFF.

This clone was seen just once. The rearrangement joins TRBV19 to TRBJ1-5; TRBD1 matches 8 bases. V shed 5 bases and J 4 bases; nucleotides not matched to a gene: 7. The CDR3 totals 15 residues. Germline V gene lookup returns CDR1 LNHDA and CDR2 SQIVND (reference sequence). CDR3 region: CASSALGQANQPQHF. The CDR3 DNA sequence: TGTGCCAGTAGTGCCCTGGGACAGGCGAATCAGCCCCAGCATTTT.

The chain couples TRBV11-3 to TRBJ2-3, with TRBD2 identical over 11 bases. The CDR3 contains 18 residues. Germline CDR1 and CDR2: SGHNT and YENEEA. V trimming: 0 bases; J trimming: 2 bases; junction bases outside the gene matches: 7. CDR3 residues: CASSLDSTSGGYTDTQYF. CDR3 DNA: TGTGCCAGCAGCTTAGACAGTACTAGCGGGGGATACACAGATACGCAGTATTTT.

This chain links TRBV4-3 with TRBJ1-2; perhaps TRBD1 as D (5 bases). The CDR3 runs 13 residues. V lost 4 bases and J lost 3, with 9 bases in between. Germline V gives CDR1 LGHNA, CDR2 YSLEER. DNA for the CDR3: TGCGCCAGCAGCCGTCAGGGTTACTATGGCTACACCTTC. Residues: CASSRQGYYGYTF.

The chain links TRBV29-1 to TRBJ2-1, with D perhaps TRBD2 (6 bases). CDR3 length: 15 amino acids. From germline, CDR1 is SQVTM and CDR2 ANQGSEA. V lost 4 bases and J lost 0, with 13 bases in between. The CDR3 bases are TGCAGCGTTGCGGGGGAGGCGAGCTCCTACAATGAGCAGTTCTTC. This sequence encodes CSVAGEASSYNEQFF.

The gene calls are TRBV10-3 and TRBJ2-3, with 7 bases that match TRBD2. The V segment lost 3 bases and the J segment 6 bases; nucleotides outside the gene matches: 9. This CDR3 comprises 15 residues. In germline, CDR1 is ENHRY, CDR2 SYGVKD. The CDR3 DNA is TGTGCCATCAGTGAAGAGCGGGGTCAGGTGGATACGCAGTATTTT. The encoded protein is CAISEERGQVDTQYF.

The V gene is TRBV5-4, the J gene TRBJ1-2, with no clear D. The V end lost 0 bases, the J end lost 4 bases, and 10 bases lay between the germline ends. CDR3 length: 14 residues. Per germline, CDR1 SGHNT and CDR2 YYREEE (reference sequence). CDR3 amino acids: CASSLDPVGYGYTF. DNA of the CDR3: TGTGCCAGCAGCTTGGATCCGGTCGGCTATGGCTACACCTTC.

Concerning this clone itself: This sample includes further DNA sequences coding for the same CDR3. This sequence joins TRBV6-5 and TRBJ1-5; 7 bases map to TRBD1. With V trimmed by 4 bases and J by 5 bases, 2 bases remained unmatched. Germline V gene data show CDR1 as MNHEY and CDR2 as SVGAGI. The CDR3 is 13 amino acids. The CDR3 nucleotides read TGTGCCAGCAGTTCAGGGGGGTATCAGCCCCAGCATTTT. It yields the protein CASSSGGYQPQHF.